One and the same sample provided the 16 T cell receptor beta chains below, sequenced in a study of control samples from healthy donors and cancer patients. Clones were read by immunoSEQ multiplex PCR, and TCRdb kept only the in-frame ones, dropping some. This table has approximately 100,000 clones, more than 85% appearing once. The sample comprised blood. The receptor set was obtained from a man aged 25 to 40 in good health.

The chain has TRBV7-9 and TRBJ2-5; D gene uncertain. CDR1 is SEHNR, CDR2 FQNEAQ, per germline (reference sequence). The V end lost 3 bases, the J end lost 8 bases, and 7 bases lay between the germline ends. The CDR3 is 11 amino acids. The CDR3 loop is CASSFYDTQYF. CDR3 nucleotide sequence: TGTGCCAGCAGCTTTTATGATACCCAGTACTTC.

The V and J genes are TRBV9 and TRBJ1-5; no firm D call. Germline loops: CDR1 SGDLS, CDR2 YYNGEE. The CDR3 runs to 14 residues. The germline V and J ends were trimmed by 0 bases and 8 bases, with 12 bases remaining between them. The CDR3 DNA sequence: TGTGCCAGCAGCGTAGGGCCCCACAGTGAGCCCCAGCATTTT. Translating gives CASSVGPHSEPQHF.

For the CDR3, the DNA is TGTGCCAGCAGCTTGGAATGGTCTGGTGAGCAGTTCTTC. Protein sequence: CASSLEWSGEQFF. This rearrangement joins TRBV5-5 to TRBJ2-1; D gene uncertain. V was shortened by 0 bases and J by 9 bases, with 10 bases between the two germline ends. CDR3 size: 13 residues. Germline lookup yields CDR1 SGHKS and CDR2 YYEKEE (reference sequence).

The rearrangement joins TRBV18 to TRBJ1-2, with D possibly matching TRBD1 (5 bases). This CDR3 is built from 14 residues. Germline lookup yields CDR1 KGHSH and CDR2 LQKENI. With 3 bases removed from V and 4 bases from J, the gap between germline ends came to 12 bases. The CDR3 spells CASSPGDSLYGYTF. DNA for the CDR3: TGTGCCAGCTCACCTGGTGACAGCCTCTATGGCTACACCTTC.

This chain links TRBV19 with TRBJ1-6, with TRBD1 as a possible D gene (5 bases). Trimming stripped 1 base from V and 9 bases from J, with 16 bases between. The germline CDR1 and CDR2 sequences are LNHDA and SQIVND (reference sequence). The CDR3 sequence is 16 residues long. The CDR3 DNA reads TGTGCCAGTAGTATAGGAGGGACCCCTGGGGCTTCACCCCTCCACTTT. Translating it yields CASSIGGTPGASPLHF.

The chain employs TRBV11-2 and TRBJ2-7; 8 bases match TRBD2. The junction had 14 bases not matched to a gene; V was cut back by 8 bases and J by 5 bases. This CDR3 is 15 amino acids long. Germline CDR1 and CDR2: SGHAT and FQNNGV. CDR3 loop: CASENRGGHRDEQYF. In DNA, the CDR3 is TGTGCCAGCGAAAACCGCGGGGGGCATAGAGACGAGCAGTACTTC.

The CDR3 DNA follows: TGTGCCAGCAGCTTAGGGGTTAACTATGGCTACACCTTC. It is translated as CASSLGVNYGYTF. The V and J genes are TRBV7-2 and TRBJ1-2; D not certain. Germline assignment: CDR1 SGHTA and CDR2 FQGNSA. The ends were cut back, 1 base at V and 1 base at J, with 4 bases in the middle. The CDR3 is made up of 13 amino acids.

This chain connects TRBV7-8 to TRBJ2-5; D perhaps matches TRBD1 (6 bases). The CDR3 contains 14 residues. Per germline, CDR1 SGHVS and CDR2 FQNEAQ. Trimming took off 4 bases at V and 2 bases at J, with 11 bases between the two ends. CDR3 in amino acids: CASSWGTLQETQYF. The CDR3, as DNA: TGTGCCAGCAGCTGGGGGACACTGCAAGAGACCCAGTACTTC.

The gene calls are TRBV6-5 and TRBJ1-2; weak D call: TRBD1 (6 bases). Germline CDR1 is MNHEY and CDR2 is SVGAGI. V was cut by 8 bases and J by 1 base, with 8 bases left in between. The CDR3 has 12 amino acids. CDR3 nucleotide sequence: TGTGCCAGCGGGGGCATTAACTATGGCTACACCTTC. Translated: CASGGINYGYTF.

For this clone: The same CDR3 arises from other DNA sequences in this sample as well. CDR3 DNA sequence: TGCGCCAGCAGTCTCAAGGCGGGAAAAGGCGAGCAGTACGTC. Its translation: CASSLKAGKGEQYV. The rearrangement links TRBV23-1 to TRBJ2-7, with D possibly matching TRBD2 (6 bases). TRBV23-1 is identified as an open reading frame with a role that is uncertain. CDR3 length: 14 amino acids. Trimming took 4 bases from V and 6 from J, leaving 16 bases between them.

The chain is built from TRBV6-5 and TRBJ1-2, with 7 bases fitting TRBD1. The length of the CDR3 is 15 residues. CDR1 is MNHEY, CDR2 SVGAGI, per germline. V lost 4 bases, J lost 5 bases, and 10 bases stayed unmatched. This CDR3 reads CASSSPDRDGYGYTF. The CDR3 bases are TGTGCCAGCAGTTCACCTGACAGGGACGGATATGGCTACACCTTC.

The gene calls are TRBV5-1 and TRBJ2-3; 12 nucleotides line up with TRBD2. Trimming at V came to 4 bases and at J to 2 bases, leaving 8 bases not matched to a gene. Germline loops: CDR1 SGHRS, CDR2 YFSETQ. This CDR3 has 17 amino acids. CDR3 sequence reads: CASSIAGLAGSTDTQYF. CDR3 bases: TGCGCCAGCAGCATCGCTGGACTAGCGGGGTCCACAGATACGCAGTATTTT.

This clone was seen just once. This chain connects TRBV27 to TRBJ1-5, with D unclear. V was shortened by 3 bases and J by 8 bases, with 11 bases between the two germline ends. Germline values: CDR1 MNHEY, CDR2 SMNVEV (reference sequence). The CDR3 covers 13 residues. The chain's CDR3 is CASSFRPQEPQHF. The CDR3 bases are TGTGCCAGCAGTTTCCGCCCCCAGGAGCCCCAGCATTTT.

This clone was seen only a few times. Written as DNA, the CDR3 is TGCAGCGTCGGTATGACAGGGGGACTTAATGAAAAACTGTTTTTT. Translated, it gives CSVGMTGGLNEKLFF. This sequence joins TRBV29-1 and TRBJ1-4; 9 bases line up with TRBD1. The CDR3 length is 15 residues. Germline CDR1 SQVTM, CDR2 ANQGSEA. The V and J ends lost 6 bases and 4 bases, in that order; junction bases with no gene match: 9.

CDR3 in DNA: TGCACCAGCAGCCTGGGACAGGGGGCAACTGAAGCTTTCTTT. It translates to CTSSLGQGATEAFF. The rearrangement links TRBV1 to TRBJ1-1; TRBD1, as called in the table, went unchecked against the DNA. TRBV1 is tagged as a pseudogene. The CDR3 spans 14 residues.

V gene TRBV20-1 combines with J gene TRBJ2-7, with TRBD1 as a possible D gene (6 bases). Looked up from germline, CDR1 is DFQATT and CDR2 is SNEGSKA (reference sequence). The CDR3 runs to 14 residues. The V end lost 3 bases, the J end lost 7 bases, and 19 bases lay between the germline ends. The chain's CDR3 is CSASTGTPPGEQYF. CDR3 in DNA: TGCAGTGCTAGTACTGGGACACCGCCTGGAGAGCAGTACTTC.